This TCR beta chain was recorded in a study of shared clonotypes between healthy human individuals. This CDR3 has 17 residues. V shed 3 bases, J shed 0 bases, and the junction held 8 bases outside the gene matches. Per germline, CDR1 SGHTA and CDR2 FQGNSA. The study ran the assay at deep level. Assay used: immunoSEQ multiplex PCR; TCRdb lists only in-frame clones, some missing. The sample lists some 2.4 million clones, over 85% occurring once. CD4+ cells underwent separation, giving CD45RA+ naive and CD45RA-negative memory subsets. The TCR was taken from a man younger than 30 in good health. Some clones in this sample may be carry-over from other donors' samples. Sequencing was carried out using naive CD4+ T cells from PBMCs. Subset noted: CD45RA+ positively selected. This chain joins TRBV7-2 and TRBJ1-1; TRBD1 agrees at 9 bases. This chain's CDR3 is CASSLSLGTGLNTEAFF. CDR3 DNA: TGTGCCAGCAGCTTGTCTCTTGGGACAGGGTTGAACACTGAAGCTTTCTTT.